These 30 T cell receptor beta chains share one sample of origin, sequenced in a study of PD-1 blockade in classical Hodgkin lymphoma. Method: immunoSEQ multiplex PCR; TCRdb's copy keeps in-frame clones and lacks some. Of roughly 10,000 clones detected, around 72% appear once; the ten largest clones hold 30% to 40%. Each patient relapsed following autologous stem cell transplantation, and prior brentuximab vedotin exposure differed. This specimen consisted of peripheral blood mononuclear cells (PBMCs), obtained at baseline. These receptors all stem from a human donor with classical Hodgkin lymphoma.

V gene TRBV6-1 combines with J gene TRBJ1-1; D gene unclear. The CDR3 sequence is 12 residues long. Germline CDR1 MNHNS, CDR2 SASEGT. The germline V and J ends were trimmed by 8 bases and 2 bases, with 9 bases remaining between them. CDR3 residues: CASGRLNTEAFF. Here the CDR3 DNA reads TGTGCCAGCGGGAGGCTAAACACTGAAGCTTTCTTT.

This clone was detected a few times. The rearrangement uses TRBV5-1 and TRBJ2-1, with 7 bases that match TRBD2. Germline values: CDR1 SGHRS, CDR2 YFSETQ. V shed 4 bases and J 5 bases; nucleotides not matched to a gene: 3. CDR3 length: 13 amino acids. CDR3 sequence: CASSPSGNNEQFF. CDR3 nucleotides: TGCGCCAGCAGCCCTAGCGGTAACAATGAGCAGTTCTTC.

The CDR3 nucleotides read TGTGCCAGCAGCTGGGACAGGGGAAGTGAAAAACTGTTTTTT. This sequence encodes CASSWDRGSEKLFF. V gene TRBV6-5 combines with J gene TRBJ1-4, with 10 bases that match TRBD1. The CDR3 runs to 14 residues. Germline loops: CDR1 MNHEY, CDR2 SVGAGI. J lost 7 bases, V lost 6 bases, and 5 bases had no gene match.

The chain is built from TRBV5-1 and TRBJ1-1; tentative D call: TRBD1 (6 bases). The V gene lost 2 bases and the J gene lost 5 bases, with 7 bases spanning the gap. The CDR3 loop spans 12 amino acids. The germline gives CDR1 SGHRS, CDR2 YFSETQ. In DNA, the CDR3 is TGCGCCAGCAGCTTAGGACAGACTGAAGCTTTCTTT. It specifies CASSLGQTEAFF.

The chain uses TRBV28 and TRBJ2-3; D gene ambiguous. The CDR3 length is 15 residues. V lost 2 bases and J lost 0, with 9 bases in between. Germline values: CDR1 MDHEN, CDR2 SYDVKM. The CDR3 DNA sequence: TGTGCCAGCAGTTTAAGGCCACCCAGCACAGATACGCAGTATTTT. This encodes CASSLRPPSTDTQYF.

J is TRBJ2-3 and V is TRBV30; the D call may be TRBD1 or TRBD2 (5 bases each). Trimming cost V 2 bases and J 0 bases, with 15 bases left between them. This CDR3 is 16 amino acids long. Germline V lookup: CDR1 GTSNPN, CDR2 SVGIG (reference sequence). The CDR3: CAWSPEGLSSTDTQYF. The DNA for the CDR3 is TGTGCCTGGAGTCCCGAGGGGTTGTCTAGCACAGATACGCAGTATTTT.

DNA of the CDR3: TGTGCCAGCAGTTTCGACCGTGAAGCTTTCTTT. Amino acids: CASSFDREAFF. This rearrangement joins TRBV28 to TRBJ1-1; D gene unclear. Germline CDR1 MDHEN, CDR2 SYDVKM. Trimming took off 3 bases at V and 7 bases at J, with 6 bases between the two ends. The length of the CDR3 is 11 residues.

The CDR3 loop reads CASSIDLVVAARYGYTF. Here the CDR3 DNA reads TGTGCCAGTAGTATAGATCTGGTCGTGGCAGCGAGGTATGGCTACACCTTC. This chain uses TRBV19 with TRBJ1-2; D gene ambiguous. The V end was cut by 0 bases, the J end by 5 bases, with 19 bases between. The CDR3 extends over 17 amino acids. CDR1 is LNHDA, CDR2 SQIVND, per germline (reference sequence).

The chain joins TRBV10-3 to TRBJ1-2; D gene uncertain. V was pared by 3 bases and J by 1 base, with 9 bases between. Germline assignment: CDR1 ENHRY and CDR2 SYGVKD. This CDR3 has 14 residues. DNA of the CDR3: TGTGCCATCAGTGACGGAGGGCTTAACTATGGCTACACCTTC. Protein product: CAISDGGLNYGYTF.

This clone has just a few counts. This chain connects TRBV9 to TRBJ2-5, with no clear D. CDR3 length: 13 amino acids. V dropped 0 bases and J dropped 8 bases, with 11 bases sitting between them. Looked up from germline, CDR1 is SGDLS and CDR2 is YYNGEE. CDR3 coding DNA: TGTGCCAGCAGCGTAGAATATAAGGGAACCCAGTACTTC. Its translation is CASSVEYKGTQYF.

This rearrangement joins TRBV19 to TRBJ1-1; D is undetermined. CDR1 and CDR2 (germline): LNHDA, SQIVND (reference sequence). V lost 3 bases and J 6 bases, leaving 11 bases between the germline ends. The CDR3 loop spans 13 amino acids. The CDR3 is CASSMHGAAEAFF. As DNA, the CDR3 is TGTGCCAGTAGTATGCACGGAGCCGCTGAAGCTTTCTTT.

J is TRBJ1-1 and V is TRBV28; D call uncertain. Germline CDR1 reads MDHEN; CDR2 reads SYDVKM. The CDR3 contains 16 residues. V lost 3 bases and J 6 bases, leaving 20 bases between the germline ends. CDR3 amino acids: CASSFFGGDTSPEAFF. DNA for the CDR3: TGTGCCAGCAGTTTTTTCGGCGGAGATACCTCCCCTGAAGCTTTCTTT.

The chain links TRBV6-5 to TRBJ1-1; the D is unclear. V lost 0 bases and J 1 base, leaving 12 bases between the germline ends. CDR1 and CDR2 from the germline V gene are MNHEY and SVGAGI. The CDR3 is 16 amino acids. In DNA, the CDR3 is TGTGCCAGCAGTTACTCGATCGGCTGGGGGAACACTGAAGCTTTCTTT. Amino acids: CASSYSIGWGNTEAFF.

J is TRBJ2-3 and V is TRBV7-9; 14 bases match TRBD2. This CDR3 has 17 amino acids. Trimming took 4 bases from V and 3 from J; bases not matched to a gene: 6. Germline V gene data show CDR1 as SEHNR and CDR2 as FQNEAQ (reference sequence). The CDR3 loop is CASSSTRLAGGTDTQYF. In DNA, the CDR3 is TGTGCCAGCAGCTCTACCCGACTAGCGGGGGGGACAGATACGCAGTATTTT.

The J gene is TRBJ1-5, the V gene TRBV7-8; 9 positions match TRBD1. CDR1 is SGHVS and CDR2 is FQNEAQ in the germline V gene. Trimming at V came to 5 bases and at J to 7 bases, leaving 3 bases not matched to a gene. This CDR3 comprises 13 residues. The CDR3 is CASSTGGRQPQHF. CDR3 sequence (DNA): TGTGCCAGCAGCACAGGGGGCCGACAGCCCCAGCATTTT.

The V gene is TRBV7-3, the J gene TRBJ1-1, with unresolved D. Germline V gene lookup returns CDR1 SGHTA and CDR2 FQGTGA. The V gene lost 5 bases and the J gene lost 2 bases, with 6 bases spanning the gap. CDR3 size: 12 residues. Written as DNA, the CDR3 is TGTGCCAGCAGCACCGACAACACTGAAGCTTTCTTT. Translated: CASSTDNTEAFF.

This sequence joins TRBV28 and TRBJ2-5; the match to TRBD1 covers 9 bases. Unmatched junction bases numbered 10, after V lost 6 bases and J lost 2 bases. The CDR3 is 16 residues long. In germline, CDR1 is MDHEN, CDR2 SYDVKM. The CDR3 region has the DNA TGTGCCAGCAGCCAAACCGGGACAGGGCTACAAGAGACCCAGTACTTC. Translated: CASSQTGTGLQETQYF.

The chain recombines TRBV5-1 with TRBJ2-2, with a weak D call TRBD2 (6 bases). Germline CDR1 reads SGHRS; CDR2 reads YFSETQ. V was cut by 5 bases and J by 0 bases, with 14 bases left in between. This CDR3 contains 16 residues. This CDR3 is CASRPRGTANTGELFF. The CDR3 DNA sequence: TGCGCCAGCAGACCGCGCGGGACGGCGAACACCGGGGAGCTGTTTTTT.

This clone was recorded a few times. This chain links TRBV5-1 with TRBJ2-3; TRBD2 matches at 11 bases. Germline CDR1 and CDR2: SGHRS and YFSETQ. The CDR3 consists of 18 residues. The V segment lost 0 bases and the J segment 2 bases; nucleotides outside the gene matches: 8. CDR3 amino acids: CASSLEVASGGITDTQYF. The CDR3 nucleotides are TGCGCCAGCAGCTTGGAGGTAGCTAGCGGGGGGATCACAGATACGCAGTATTTT.

V usage is TRBV5-8 and J usage is TRBJ1-5; D gene ambiguous. The CDR3 has 14 amino acids. Trimming removed 4 bases from V and 2 bases from J, with 10 bases in between. Per the germline V gene, CDR1 is SGHTS and CDR2 is YDEGEE. Here the CDR3 DNA reads TGTGCCAGCAGCCGGACTGGGGGCAATCAGCCCCAGCATTTT. Translated, it gives CASSRTGGNQPQHF. The whole variable domain, remainder taken from reference TRBV5-8 and TRBJ1-5, is EAGVTQSPTHLIKTRGQQATLRCSPISGHTSVYWYQQALGLGLQFLLWYDEGEERNRGNFPPRFSGRQFPNYSSELNVNALELEDSALYLCASSRTGGNQPQHFGDGTRLSIL.

This chain links TRBV2 with TRBJ2-7; D not certain. The CDR3 length is 13 residues. The V gene's germline CDR1 is SNHLY and CDR2 FYNNEI. V lost 9 bases and J 5 bases, leaving 17 bases between the germline ends. The CDR3 DNA reads TGTGCCAGTAGTAATTGGGCGTCCCACGAGCAGTACGTC. This translates into CASSNWASHEQYV.

This chain uses TRBV5-1 with TRBJ2-5, with D possibly called TRBD1 or TRBD2 (5 bases each). V gave up 7 bases and J gave up 5 bases, with 15 bases separating them. Germline V gene sequence: CDR1 SGHRS, CDR2 YFSETQ. The CDR3 covers 13 residues. CDR3 in amino acids: CASQGAGGETQYF. The CDR3 DNA is TGCGCCAGCCAGGGAGCAGGCGGGGAGACCCAGTACTTC.

This clone was found a few times. The chain joins TRBV5-1 to TRBJ2-5; no firm D call. The CDR3 length is 15 residues. The V and J ends lost 4 bases and 3 bases respectively, with 16 bases between them. CDR1 SGHRS and CDR2 YFSETQ come from the germline V gene. The CDR3 spells CASSRRELLKETQYF. In DNA, the CDR3 is TGCGCCAGCAGCCGCCGCGAACTACTAAAAGAGACCCAGTACTTC.

The V gene is TRBV25-1, the J gene TRBJ1-1; D possibly corresponds to TRBD1 (5 bases). V gave up 7 bases and J gave up 3 bases, with 9 bases separating them. CDR3 length: 12 amino acids. Germline CDR1 MGHDK, CDR2 SYGVNS. The DNA for the CDR3 is TGTGCCAGCAAGGGACGGTACACTGAAGCTTTCTTT. This codes for CASKGRYTEAFF.

The chain links TRBV9 to TRBJ2-2; the D gene is possibly TRBD2 (5 bases). CDR1 SGDLS and CDR2 YYNGEE come from the germline V gene. CDR3 length: 15 amino acids. Trimming removed 5 bases at V and 4 bases at J, with 15 bases between. The CDR3 loop reads CASRPTRSGTGELFF. The CDR3 DNA is TGTGCCAGCAGACCTACTAGGTCTGGCACCGGGGAGCTGTTTTTT.

The chain joins TRBV19 to TRBJ2-1; tentatively, D is TRBD1 or TRBD2 (6 bases each). Germline V CDR1 and CDR2: LNHDA, SQIVND (reference sequence). Trimming removed 5 bases from V and 10 bases from J, with 15 bases in between. This CDR3 has 13 residues. The CDR3 loop is CASSWWGAREQFF. DNA of the CDR3: TGTGCCAGTAGTTGGTGGGGGGCAAGGGAGCAGTTCTTC.

The count of this clone is one. The rearrangement links TRBV2 to TRBJ1-6; 8 bases align to TRBD1. Germline assignment: CDR1 SNHLY and CDR2 FYNNEI. Trimming removed 6 bases from V and 6 bases from J; junction bases left unmatched: 7. The CDR3 runs 15 residues. DNA of the CDR3: TGTGCCAGCAGGAGGGACAGGACGGGTAATTCACCCCTCCACTTT. This sequence encodes CASRRDRTGNSPLHF.

This rearrangement joins TRBV29-1 to TRBJ1-2; TRBD1 agrees at 10 bases. The CDR3 length is 14 residues. Germline assignment: CDR1 SQVTM and CDR2 ANQGSEA. V was clipped by 6 bases and J by 6 bases; unmatched bases: 10. The CDR3 region is CSVRARQGADGYTF. Here the CDR3 DNA reads TGCAGCGTACGCGCCCGACAGGGGGCGGATGGCTACACCTTC.

The chain uses TRBV9 and TRBJ1-3; perhaps TRBD1 as D (6 bases). This CDR3 comprises 15 residues. Between the trimmed V and J ends, which lost 3 bases and 1 base, there was a span of 11 bases. The germline CDR1 and CDR2 sequences are SGDLS and YYNGEE. This CDR3 is CASSATGLSGNTIYF. As DNA, the CDR3 is TGTGCCAGCAGCGCCACAGGGTTATCTGGAAACACCATATATTTT.

The chain carries TRBV6-6 and TRBJ1-1; the D gene is possibly TRBD1 (6 bases). The germline V gene has CDR1 MNHNY and CDR2 SVGAGI (reference sequence). The ends were cut back, 2 bases at V and 2 bases at J, with 12 bases in the middle. The CDR3 is 15 residues long. CDR3 in amino acids: CASSYGGGRNTEAFF. Here the CDR3 DNA reads TGTGCCAGCAGTTACGGCGGGGGCCGAAACACTGAAGCTTTCTTT.